These 26 T cell receptor beta chains were sequenced from one sample in a study of response to subunit inactivated influenza vaccine. TCRdb processed the RT-PCR reads anew with MiXCR; each CDR3 protein has one entry. The sample holds around 190,000 distinct CDR3 sequences; 9.2% are singletons and the top ten take approximately 10%. The specimen was non-naive T cells sorted from PBMCs, collected on the day of vaccination. The receptors were gathered from a man aged 45-60 years who received an inactivated influenza vaccine.

This clonotype was counted at least ten times. The V and J genes are TRBV7-8 and TRBJ2-2; 10 bases line up with TRBD1. CDR3 length: 18 residues. The germline CDR1 and CDR2 sequences are SGHVS and FQNEAQ. J gave up 5 bases and V 4 bases, and 13 bases lay outside the gene matches. CDR3 sequence (DNA): TGTGCCAGCAGCTCCCGGGACAGGGGTTCTATGAGGACCGGGGAGCTGTTTTTT. It yields the protein CASSSRDRGSMRTGELFF.

The J gene is TRBJ2-5, the V gene TRBV24-1; D remains ambiguous. CDR3 length: 13 residues. V was shortened by 7 bases and J by 3 bases, with 11 bases between the two germline ends. CDR1 and CDR2 from the germline V gene are KGHDR and SFDVKD. The CDR3 DNA is TGTGCCACCAGGAAAGGTGGAGAAGAGACCCAGTACTTC. Amino acids: CATRKGGEETQYF.

CDR3 sequence: CASESRRDYEQYF. The DNA for the CDR3 is TGTGCCAGCGAGTCGAGACGGGACTACGAGCAGTACTTC. The chain employs TRBV28 and TRBJ2-7, with D perhaps TRBD2 (5 bases). The CDR3 has 13 amino acids. Per germline, CDR1 MDHEN and CDR2 SYDVKM. With 8 bases removed from V and 3 bases from J, the gap between germline ends came to 14 bases.

The gene calls are TRBV5-1 and TRBJ2-6; possibly TRBD1 or TRBD2 for D (6 bases each). The CDR3 runs to 16 residues. V was trimmed by 0 bases and J by 6 bases, leaving 13 bases between them. Germline CDR1 is SGHRS and CDR2 is YFSETQ. CDR3: CASSLGRGVVANVLTF. As DNA, the CDR3 is TGCGCCAGCAGCTTGGGAAGGGGGGTAGTGGCCAACGTCCTGACTTTC.

This clonotype was counted at least ten times. The V gene is TRBV4-1, the J gene TRBJ1-1; 9 nucleotides line up with TRBD1. V was clipped by 2 bases and J by 2 bases; unmatched bases: 3. Germline V gene lookup returns CDR1 MGHRA and CDR2 YSYEKL. This CDR3 has 15 residues. The DNA for the CDR3 is TGCGCCAGCAGCCAATTACAGGGGGCCAACACTGAAGCTTTCTTT. Encoded protein: CASSQLQGANTEAFF.

The chain uses TRBV3-1 and TRBJ2-7; 8 nucleotides line up with TRBD1. The CDR3 length is 15 residues. Germline CDR1 LGHDT, CDR2 YNNKEL (reference sequence). V dropped 5 bases and J dropped 0; count of bases not matched to a gene: 6. CDR3 nucleotide sequence: TGTGCCAGCAGCTTTTCTGACAGGGGCTCCTACGAGCAGTACTTC. It translates to CASSFSDRGSYEQYF.

This chain links TRBV7-2 with TRBJ2-3; a possible D gene is TRBD2 (7 bases). The CDR3 contains 15 residues. Trimming removed 3 bases from V and 3 bases from J, with 13 bases in between. Germline CDR1 SGHTA, CDR2 FQGNSA. The CDR3 here is CASSFVGRGTDTQYF. The CDR3 nucleotides read TGTGCCAGCAGCTTTGTAGGGAGGGGGACAGATACGCAGTATTTT.

The rearrangement joins TRBV3-1 to TRBJ1-2, with D uncertain. V lost 0 bases and J 2 bases, leaving 1 base between the germline ends. The CDR3 runs 12 residues. Germline loops: CDR1 LGHDT, CDR2 YNNKEL (reference sequence). The CDR3 nucleotides read TGTGCCAGCAGCCAAGAGAACTATGGCTACACCTTC. It yields the protein CASSQENYGYTF.

The CDR3 loop is CASSSGPNQPQHF. In DNA, the CDR3 is TGTGCCAGCAGCTCGGGGCCCAATCAGCCCCAGCATTTT. The J gene is TRBJ1-5, the V gene TRBV7-2; tentatively, D is TRBD1 (5 bases). V was trimmed by 4 bases and J by 3 bases, leaving 7 bases between them. This CDR3 spans 13 amino acids. Germline CDR1 and CDR2: SGHTA and FQGNSA.

In its sample, this clonotype was seen many times. This chain uses TRBV11-1 with TRBJ2-3; 11 nucleotides match TRBD2. The CDR3 is 18 residues long. In germline, CDR1 is SGHAT, CDR2 FQDESV (reference sequence). Trimming removed 4 bases from V and 3 bases from J; junction bases left unmatched: 12. CDR3 bases: TGTGCCAGCAGCTATCCTAGTCGACTAGCGGGGCTTACAGATACGCAGTATTTT. Translating it yields CASSYPSRLAGLTDTQYF.

The table lists this clonotype with many counts. V gene TRBV18 combines with J gene TRBJ2-3; D perhaps matches TRBD2 (6 bases). Germline V CDR1 and CDR2: KGHSH, LQKENI. The CDR3 loop spans 13 amino acids. Trimming removed 3 bases at V and 4 bases at J, with 8 bases between. In DNA form, the CDR3 reads TGTGCCAGCTCACCGTGGGAGGCAGATACGCAGTATTTT. It encodes CASSPWEADTQYF.

The rearrangement uses TRBV2 and TRBJ2-6; TRBD1 matches 9 bases. V trimming: 10 bases; J trimming: 4 bases; junction bases outside the gene matches: 14. Germline V gives CDR1 SNHLY, CDR2 FYNNEI. The CDR3 runs to 17 residues. DNA for the CDR3: TGTGCCACGAGACGGGACAGGGACTCGTGGGGGGCCAACGTCCTGACTTTC. It codes for CATRRDRDSWGANVLTF.

The chain has TRBV6-5 and TRBJ1-2; no definite D call. The CDR3 totals 13 residues. V lost 0 bases to trimming and J lost 7 bases, with 9 bases between them. Germline V gene data show CDR1 as MNHEY and CDR2 as SVGAGI. For the CDR3, the DNA is TGTGCCAGCAGTTACTCTGGGAAGGGTGGCTACACCTTC. Its protein is CASSYSGKGGYTF.

The gene calls are TRBV19 and TRBJ1-6, with D tentatively TRBD1 (5 bases). Trimming took off 4 bases at V and 10 bases at J, with 17 bases between the two ends. Germline lookup yields CDR1 LNHDA and CDR2 SQIVND (reference sequence). The CDR3 consists of 15 residues. The CDR3, as DNA: TGTGCCAGTAGTAAAGGGGCGACTTTAAGATCACCCCTCCACTTT. Translating gives CASSKGATLRSPLHF. Full variable domain (missing parts from reference TRBV19 and TRBJ1-6): DGGITQSPKYLFRKEGQNVTLSCEQNLNHDAMYWYRQDPGQGLRLIYYSQIVNDFQKGDIAEGYSVSREKKESFPLTVTSAQKNPTAFYLCASSKGATLRSPLHFGNGTRLTVT.

The chain recombines TRBV28 with TRBJ1-1, with no clear D. The CDR3 spans 15 residues. The germline V gene encodes CDR1 MDHEN and CDR2 SYDVKM. Trimming cost V 4 bases and J 5 bases, with 17 bases left between them. Here the CDR3 reads CASSSPVKQWTEAFF. The DNA of the CDR3 is TGTGCCAGCAGTTCTCCAGTGAAACAATGGACTGAAGCTTTCTTT.

The V gene is TRBV12-3 or TRBV12-4, the J gene TRBJ1-2; D is unclear. V was clipped by 3 bases and J by 3 bases, with 5 bases between them. The CDR3 consists of 12 residues. The CDR3: CASSFVDYGYTF. CDR3 in DNA: TGTGCCAGCAGTTTCGTGGACTATGGCTACACCTTC.

This chain joins TRBV7-9 and TRBJ2-5, with D possibly being TRBD1 (5 bases). The V end was cut by 0 bases, the J end by 6 bases, with 8 bases between. The germline V gene encodes CDR1 SEHNR and CDR2 FQNEAQ (reference sequence). The CDR3 spans 13 residues. The CDR3 DNA sequence: TGTGCCAGCAGCTTAGCAGGGGCTCAGACCCAGTACTTC. Translating gives CASSLAGAQTQYF.

This clonotype has a count of ten or more. The V gene is TRBV5-5, the J gene TRBJ2-3; 11 nucleotides match TRBD2. Germline V gene lookup returns CDR1 SGHKS and CDR2 YYEKEE (reference sequence). The length of the CDR3 is 15 residues. J was trimmed by 6 bases and V by 3 bases; bases with no gene match: 6. In DNA form, the CDR3 reads TGTGCCAGCAGCTCGGGACTAGCGGTTCTTGATACGCAGTATTTT. This encodes CASSSGLAVLDTQYF.

On this clonotype itself: Its ends do not fully match the called genes, so a read error is possible. This chain joins TRBV6-1 and TRBJ2-1; 9 nucleotides line up with TRBD1. The CDR3 is 16 residues long. From germline, CDR1 is MNHNS and CDR2 SASEGT. CDR3 DNA: TGTGCCAGTCGAAGCCGATCTGGACAGGGGAACAATGAGCAGCTCTTC. Translation gives CASRSRSGQGNNEQLF.

For this clonotype: A single base separates this from a much larger clone, so it may be a read error. This is likely a read error, given that the CDR3 carries no conserved phenylalanine or tryptophan at its end. This sequence joins TRBV19 and TRBJ2-1; D is uncertain. CDR3 length: 13 residues. The germline V gene encodes CDR1 LNHDA and CDR2 SQIVND (reference sequence). V was clipped by 3 bases and J by 3 bases, with 6 bases between them. CDR3 coding DNA: TGTGCCAGTAGTATTTCAAGCTACAATGAGCAGTTCTAC. This codes for CASSISSYNEQFY.

This clonotype occurred a few times. In nucleotides, the CDR3 is TGCGCCAGCAGCCAAGAGAGTGGCGCAGATACGCAGTATTTT. Translation gives CASSQESGADTQYF. The rearrangement joins TRBV4-3 to TRBJ2-3, with D hard to call. Germline-derived CDR1 and CDR2 are LGHNA and YSLEER. V was pared by 0 bases and J by 4 bases, with 8 bases between. The CDR3 totals 14 residues.

This chain links TRBV29-1 with TRBJ2-5; a possible D gene is TRBD1 (6 bases). Trimming pared 7 bases from V and 5 bases from J, leaving 14 bases between. Germline assignment: CDR1 SQVTM and CDR2 ANQGSEA. The CDR3 has 12 residues. The CDR3 spells CSGDRRGETQYF. CDR3 nucleotide sequence: TGCAGCGGTGACAGGAGAGGGGAGACCCAGTACTTC.

The chain's CDR3 is CASTQGQGNDQPQHF. The CDR3 DNA sequence: TGTGCCAGCACCCAGGGACAGGGCAATGATCAGCCCCAGCATTTT. The chain employs TRBV28 and TRBJ1-5; TRBD1 matches at 9 bases. The CDR3 loop spans 15 amino acids. CDR1 MDHEN and CDR2 SYDVKM come from the germline V gene. V shed 7 bases and J 5 bases; nucleotides not matched to a gene: 9.

This clonotype was seen more than once but under ten times. The J gene is TRBJ2-1, the V gene TRBV20-1, with D uncertain. Germline-derived CDR1 and CDR2 are DFQATT and SNEGSKA (reference sequence). V lost 5 bases, J lost 8 bases, and 16 bases lay in between. CDR3 length: 13 residues. CDR3 loop: CSAGKINSDEQFF. The CDR3 DNA is TGCAGTGCTGGAAAGATCAACAGTGATGAGCAGTTCTTC.

This clonotype was counted between two and nine times. V is TRBV6-1 and J is TRBJ1-2; maybe TRBD1 (6 bases). From germline, CDR1 is MNHNS and CDR2 SASEGT. CDR3 size: 12 residues. Trimming took 6 bases from V and 7 from J, leaving 12 bases between them. CDR3 protein: CASSRGGLGYTF. The CDR3 coding sequence is TGTGCCAGCAGCCGCGGGGGGCTTGGCTACACCTTC.

V and J are TRBV30 and TRBJ1-5; the D gene is possibly TRBD1 (5 bases). Germline V gene lookup returns CDR1 GTSNPN and CDR2 SVGIG (reference sequence). The V end was cut by 2 bases, the J end by 0 bases, with 14 bases between. The CDR3 spans 16 residues. As DNA, the CDR3 is TGTGCCTGGAGTCCAAACGGCAGGGCTAGCAATCAGCCCCAGCATTTT. Its protein is CAWSPNGRASNQPQHF. Together with reference TRBV30 and TRBJ1-5, the CDR3 gives the full variable domain: SQTIHQWPATLVQPVGSPLSLECTVEGTSNPNLYWYRQAAGRGLQLLFYSVGIGQISSEVPQNLSASRPQDRQFILSSKKLLLSDSGFYLCAWSPNGRASNQPQHFGDGTRLSIL.